This TCR beta chain was sequenced during a study of OX40 agonist ivuxolimab in advanced cancers. About the research overall: Cancers in dose escalation were hepatocellular, melanoma, renal cell and head and neck.

Assay used: immunoSEQ multiplex PCR; TCRdb lists only in-frame clones, some missing. Of under 70,000 clones listed, 75% to 90% are singletons. The CDR3 covers 17 residues. Germline V gene lookup returns CDR1 MGHRA and CDR2 YSYEKL. Germline trimming cut 1 base from V and 2 bases from J; bases unmatched to any gene: 8. This TCR was recovered from an adult with an advanced solid tumor such as melanoma, head and neck, liver or kidney cancer. The chain joins TRBV4-1 to TRBJ1-5, with 7 nucleotides matching TRBD1. The sequences come from CD4+ or CD8+ T cells sorted from blood, collected in a trial of the OX40 agonist ivuxolimab. CDR3: CASSQGWSQGGNQPQHF. The CDR3 coding sequence is TGCGCCAGCAGCCAAGGCTGGTCCCAGGGGGGCAATCAGCCCCAGCATTTT.